The clone carrying this T cell receptor (beta chain) has only a few counts. These data originate in a study of T cell repertoires in cytomegalovirus infection. Overall study: Through public TCR beta signatures, both CMV infection and matching HLA type were indicated.

MiXCR, applied by TCRdb to the reads, yields one record per CDR3 protein. Among a few hundred thousand distinct CDR3 sequences listed, approximately 9.1% were seen once. The CDR3 loop spans 13 amino acids. Per germline, CDR1 DFQATT and CDR2 SNEGSKA (reference sequence). V was clipped by 5 bases and J by 6 bases, with 15 bases between them. The source material was PBMCs. J is TRBJ2-3 and V is TRBV20-1, with D hard to call. This TCR was sampled from a human donor in good health (CMV status not recorded). Some clones in this sample may be carry-over from other donors' samples. CDR3 nucleotide sequence: TGCAGTGCTCCCTCAGCCCAGCCGGATACGCAGTATTTT. This translates into CSAPSAQPDTQYF.